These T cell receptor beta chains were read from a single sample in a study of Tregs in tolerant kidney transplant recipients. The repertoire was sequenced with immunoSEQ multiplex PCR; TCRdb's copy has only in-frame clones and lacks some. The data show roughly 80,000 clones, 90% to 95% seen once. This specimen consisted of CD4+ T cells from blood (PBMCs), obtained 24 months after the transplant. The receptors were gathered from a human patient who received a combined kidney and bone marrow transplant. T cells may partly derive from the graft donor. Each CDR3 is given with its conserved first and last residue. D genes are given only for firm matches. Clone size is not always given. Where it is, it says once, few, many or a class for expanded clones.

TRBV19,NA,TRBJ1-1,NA,TGTGCCAGTAGCTACACAGGAAACACTGAAGCTTTCTTT,CASSYTGNTEAFF
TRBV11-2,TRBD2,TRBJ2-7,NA,TGTGCCAGCAGCTTCGGCGGGGGGCCCTCCTACGAGCAGTACTTC,CASSFGGGPSYEQYF
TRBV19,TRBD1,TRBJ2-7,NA,TGTGCCAGTCGACAGGGGGCCGACGAGCAGTACTTC,CASRQGADEQYF
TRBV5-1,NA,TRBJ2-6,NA,TGCGCCAGCAGCTTGTCAGGTTCTGGGGCCAACGTCCTGACTTTC,CASSLSGSGANVLTF
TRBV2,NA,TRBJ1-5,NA,TGTGCCAGCAGCTGGGGGCCCAATCAGCCCCAGCATTTT,CASSWGPNQPQHF
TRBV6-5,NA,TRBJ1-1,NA,TGTGCCAGCAGTTATTGGGGGCACGCTTTCTTT,CASSYWGHAFF
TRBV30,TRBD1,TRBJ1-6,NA,TGTGCGCAGGGGGCAGCCTATAATTCCCCCCTCCACTTT,CAQGAAYNSPLHF
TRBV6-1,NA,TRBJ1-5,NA,TGTGCCACCGCAACAGGGTATCAGCCCCAGCATTTT,CATATGYQPQHF
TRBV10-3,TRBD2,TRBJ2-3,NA,TGTGCCATCGGAGGGGGGACTAGAGGGGATACGCAGTATTTT,CAIGGGTRGDTQYF
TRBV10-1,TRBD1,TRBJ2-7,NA,TGCGCCTGCCCGGGACAGGGGGGTCGTACGTCAAGTTCGGAGCAGTACTTC,CACPGQGGRTSSSEQYF
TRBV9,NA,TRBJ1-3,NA,TGTGCCAGCAGCGTACGCGGCAACTCTGGAAACACCATATATTTT,CASSVRGNSGNTIYF
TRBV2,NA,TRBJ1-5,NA,TGTGCCAGCAGTGACTTTGATCAGCCCCAGCATTTT,CASSDFDQPQHF
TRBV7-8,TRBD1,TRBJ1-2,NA,TGTGCCAGCAGCCCATCCCCCCTCGACAGGGATGGAAACTATGGCTACACCTTC,CASSPSPLDRDGNYGYTF
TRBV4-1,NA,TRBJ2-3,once,TGCGCCAGCAGCCCTGGAGTAGCAACGGATACGCAGTATTTT,CASSPGVATDTQYF
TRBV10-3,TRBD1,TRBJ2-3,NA,TGTGCCACGAGACAGGGGTTGGGGACAGATACGCAGTATTTT,CATRQGLGTDTQYF
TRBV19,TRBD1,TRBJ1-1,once,TGTGCCAGTAGGTTAGTCCGACAGGGGTATAACACTGAAGCTTTCTTT,CASRLVRQGYNTEAFF
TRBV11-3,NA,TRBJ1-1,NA,TGTGCCAGCAGCTTCAGGGAAAGAACTGAAGCTTTCTTT,CASSFRERTEAFF
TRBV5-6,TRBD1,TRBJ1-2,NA,TGTGCCAGCAGCTTTATACTGGGACAGGGTATCTATGGCTACACCTTC,CASSFILGQGIYGYTF
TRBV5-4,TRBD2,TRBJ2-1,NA,TGTGCCAGCAGCTTGGCCATCGCTAGCGGGGGAGCGAATGAGCAGTTCTTC,CASSLAIASGGANEQFF
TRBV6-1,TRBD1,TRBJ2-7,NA,TGTGCCAGCACCAGAGCAGGGGGAGTCGACTACGAGCAGTACTTC,CASTRAGGVDYEQYF
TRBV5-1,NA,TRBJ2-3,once,TGCGCCAGCAGTCCGGCGGGGCGAACTAGCACAGATACGCAGTATTTT,CASSPAGRTSTDTQYF
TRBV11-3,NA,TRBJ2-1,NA,TGTGCCAGCAGCTTAAGTGGGACTTCCTCTTCCTTTAAGCAGTTCTTC,CASSLSGTSSSFKQFF
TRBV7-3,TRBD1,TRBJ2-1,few,TGTGCCAGCAGCCCTGGGACAGTAGCCTACAATGAGCAGTTCTTC,CASSPGTVAYNEQFF
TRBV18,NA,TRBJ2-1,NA,TGTGCCAGCTCACTAGCGAATGAGCAGTTCTTC,CASSLANEQFF
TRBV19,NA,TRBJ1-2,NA,TGTGCCAGTAGTAGGGGACAAGTAGCTAACTATGGCTACACCTTC,CASSRGQVANYGYTF
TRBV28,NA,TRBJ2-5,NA,TGTGCCAGCAGAGAGACAGCACAAGAGACCCAGTACTTC,CASRETAQETQYF
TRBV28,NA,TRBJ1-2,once,TGTGCCAGCGGGCAGGGCCTCGCTAACTATGGCTACACCTTC,CASGQGLANYGYTF
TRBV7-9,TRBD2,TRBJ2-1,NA,TGTGCCAGCAGCTTATGGAGGGGCAGCGGGAGCTCCTACAATGAGCAGTTCTTC,CASSLWRGSGSSYNEQFF
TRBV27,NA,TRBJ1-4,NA,TGTGCCAGCAGCTCGACAGGAGGTCCCGAAAAACTGTTTTTT,CASSSTGGPEKLFF
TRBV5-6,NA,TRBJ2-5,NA,TGTGCCAGCAGCTTCGGGGGGCGATTATACCAAGAGACCCAGTACTTC,CASSFGGRLYQETQYF
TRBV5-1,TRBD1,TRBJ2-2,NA,TGCGCCAGCAGCTTGAATGTCCGACAGGGGACCGGGGAGCTGTTTTTT,CASSLNVRQGTGELFF
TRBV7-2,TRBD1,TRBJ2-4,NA,TGTGCCAGCAGAATGACAGGGGGCGCGGCCAAAAACATTCAGTACTTC,CASRMTGGAAKNIQYF